This T cell receptor (beta chain) was documented in a study of T-cell reconstitution after alpha-beta-depleted transplantation in children. This clonotype was seen more than once but under ten times. What it binds is unknown. Study-level points and caveats: The authors attributed T-cell counts and diversity one year after transplant mostly to newly produced T cells.

The CDR3 runs to 12 residues. V gave up 7 bases and J gave up 3 bases, with 12 bases separating them. Germline V gene lookup returns CDR1 SQVTM and CDR2 ANQGSEA. A TCRbeta library incorporating unique molecular identifiers was prepared. TCRdb processed the PCR reads anew with MiXCR; each CDR3 protein has one entry. The sample contains roughly 120,000 distinct CDR3 sequences, 23% of which appear only once. The source is a male patient aged 2-10 years who had a stem cell transplant for chronic granulomatous disease, so the T cells may come from the graft donor. The chain employs TRBV29-1 and TRBJ1-1, with a tentative D call TRBD1 (5 bases). The sample in question was PBMCs, mostly from graft donor cells, obtained 180 days after TCRalphabeta/CD19-depleted stem cell transplant. The CDR3, as DNA: TGCAGCGCCCGCGGGGGGGACACTGAAGCTTTCTTT. Protein product: CSARGGDTEAFF. Drawing the rest from reference TRBV29-1 and TRBJ1-1, the complete variable domain is SAVISQKPSRDICQRGTSLTIQCQVDSQVTMMFWYRQQPGQSLTLIATANQGSEATYESGFVIDKFPISRPNLTFSTLTVSNMSPEDSSIYLCSARGGDTEAFFGQGTRLTVV.